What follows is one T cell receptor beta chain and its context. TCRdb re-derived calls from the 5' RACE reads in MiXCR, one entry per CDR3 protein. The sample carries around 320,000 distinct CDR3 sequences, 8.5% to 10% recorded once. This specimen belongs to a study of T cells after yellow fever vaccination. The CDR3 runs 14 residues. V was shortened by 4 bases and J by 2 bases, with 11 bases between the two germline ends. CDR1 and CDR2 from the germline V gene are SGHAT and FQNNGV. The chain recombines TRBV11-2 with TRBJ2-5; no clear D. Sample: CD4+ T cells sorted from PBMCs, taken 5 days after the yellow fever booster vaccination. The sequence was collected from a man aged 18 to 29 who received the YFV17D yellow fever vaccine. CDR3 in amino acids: CASSSGSNQETQYF. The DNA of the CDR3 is TGTGCCAGCAGCTCAGGTAGCAATCAAGAGACCCAGTACTTC.